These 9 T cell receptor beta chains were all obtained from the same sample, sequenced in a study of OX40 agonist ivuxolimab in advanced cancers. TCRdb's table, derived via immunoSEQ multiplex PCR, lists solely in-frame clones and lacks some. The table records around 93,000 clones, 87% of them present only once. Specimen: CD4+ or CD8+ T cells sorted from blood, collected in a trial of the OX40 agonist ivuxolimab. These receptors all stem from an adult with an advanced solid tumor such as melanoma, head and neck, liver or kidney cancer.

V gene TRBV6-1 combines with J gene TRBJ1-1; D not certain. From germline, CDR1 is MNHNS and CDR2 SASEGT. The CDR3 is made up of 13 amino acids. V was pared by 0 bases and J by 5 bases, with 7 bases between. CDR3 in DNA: TGTGCCAGCAGTGAAGCGCATTCGACTGAAGCTTTCTTT. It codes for CASSEAHSTEAFF.

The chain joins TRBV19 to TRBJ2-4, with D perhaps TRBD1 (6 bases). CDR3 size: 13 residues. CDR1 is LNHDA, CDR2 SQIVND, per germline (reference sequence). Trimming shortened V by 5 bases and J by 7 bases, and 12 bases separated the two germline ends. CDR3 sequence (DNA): TGTGCCAGTAGTGTGTCAGGGGTGAACATTCAGTACTTC. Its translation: CASSVSGVNIQYF.

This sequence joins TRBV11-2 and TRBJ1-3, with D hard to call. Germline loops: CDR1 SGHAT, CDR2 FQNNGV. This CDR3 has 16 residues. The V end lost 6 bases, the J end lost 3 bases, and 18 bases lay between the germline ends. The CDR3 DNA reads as TGTGCCAGCAGTTTGGGCCCGGTCGTAGGTGGAAACACCATATATTTT. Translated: CASSLGPVVGGNTIYF.

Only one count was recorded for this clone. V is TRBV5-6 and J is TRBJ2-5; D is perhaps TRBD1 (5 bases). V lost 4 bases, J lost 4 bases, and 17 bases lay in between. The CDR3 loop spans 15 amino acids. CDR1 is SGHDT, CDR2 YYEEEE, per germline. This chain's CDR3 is CASSQVTGVRETQYF. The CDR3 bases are TGTGCCAGCAGCCAGGTTACAGGAGTCCGAGAGACCCAGTACTTC.

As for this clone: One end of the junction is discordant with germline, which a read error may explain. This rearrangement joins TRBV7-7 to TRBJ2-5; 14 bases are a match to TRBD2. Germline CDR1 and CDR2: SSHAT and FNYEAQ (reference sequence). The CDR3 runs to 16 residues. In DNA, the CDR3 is TGTGCTAGCAGCTTCGGACTAGCGGGGGGTCAAGAGACCCAGTACTTC. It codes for CASSFGLAGGQETQYF.

CDR3 sequence: CASSPEVAGGVNEQFF. CDR3 DNA: TGCGCCAGCAGCCCCGAGGTAGCGGGAGGCGTCAATGAGCAGTTCTTC. The chain joins TRBV4-1 to TRBJ2-1; 10 bases line up with TRBD2. The V gene end was trimmed by 4 bases and the J gene end by 6 bases; junction bases not matched to a gene: 9. Germline values: CDR1 MGHRA, CDR2 YSYEKL. The CDR3 totals 16 residues.

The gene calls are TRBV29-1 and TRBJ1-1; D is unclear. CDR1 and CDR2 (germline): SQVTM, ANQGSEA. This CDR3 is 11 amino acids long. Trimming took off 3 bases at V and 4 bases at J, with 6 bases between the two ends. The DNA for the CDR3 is TGCAGCGTTGAGTCGTCCACTGAAGCTTTCTTT. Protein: CSVESSTEAFF.

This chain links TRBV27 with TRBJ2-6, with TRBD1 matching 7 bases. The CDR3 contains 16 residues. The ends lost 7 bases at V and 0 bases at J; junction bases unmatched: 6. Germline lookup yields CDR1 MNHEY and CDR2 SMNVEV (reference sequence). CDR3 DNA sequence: TGTGCCAGCACAAGACAGGGCGACTCTGGGGCCAACGTCCTGACTTTC. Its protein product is CASTRQGDSGANVLTF.

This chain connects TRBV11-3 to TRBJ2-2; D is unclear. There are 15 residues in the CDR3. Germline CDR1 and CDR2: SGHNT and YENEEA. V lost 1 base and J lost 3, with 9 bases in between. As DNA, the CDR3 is TGTGCCAGCAGCTTAGCCCAGACTCACACCGGGGAGCTGTTTTTT. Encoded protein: CASSLAQTHTGELFF.